One and the same sample provided the 32 T cell receptor beta chains below, sequenced in a study of Ad26.COV2.S vaccination and SARS-CoV-2 variants. Here immunoSEQ multiplex PCR was the method, and the copy in TCRdb shows in-frame clones only, minus some. The data show about 350,000 clones, roughly 84% seen once. Treatment: around 19 received Ad26.COV2.S at low or high dose, single or two shots; about five received placebo; per-sample allocation not given. Following the first vaccine or placebo injection, samples were taken on day 63. Here the sequenced sample was peripheral blood, taken in a trial of Ad26.COV2.S vaccine versus placebo. The source is a person aged 18-65 years who received the Ad26.COV2.S COVID-19 vaccine or a placebo.

This rearrangement joins TRBV19 to TRBJ2-2, with 7 positions matching TRBD1. The CDR3 totals 14 residues. The J segment lost 6 bases and the V segment lost 5 bases, leaving 6 bases of the junction unmatched. Germline CDR1 is LNHDA and CDR2 is SQIVND (reference sequence). The CDR3, as DNA: TGTGCCAGTAGTTCAGGGGGAAGGCCCGGGGAGCTGTTTTTT. Protein: CASSSGGRPGELFF. Supplemented by reference TRBV19 and TRBJ2-2, the full variable domain reads DGGITQSPKYLFRKEGQNVTLSCEQNLNHDAMYWYRQDPGQGLRLIYYSQIVNDFQKGDIAEGYSVSREKKESFPLTVTSAQKNPTAFYLCASSSGGRPGELFFGEGSRLTVL.

The chain links TRBV19 to TRBJ2-1, with D possibly TRBD2 on 5 matching bases. From germline, CDR1 is LNHDA and CDR2 SQIVND (reference sequence). With 6 bases removed from V and 3 bases from J, the gap between germline ends came to 15 bases. CDR3 size: 15 residues. Written as DNA, the CDR3 is TGTGCCAGTAGCCCTAGCCCAATATTCTACAATGAGCAGTTCTTC. Translation gives CASSPSPIFYNEQFF.

In its sample, this clone was seen once. The genes are TRBV28 and TRBJ2-3; tentatively, D is TRBD2 (5 bases). V was pared by 3 bases and J by 1 base, with 11 bases between. The germline V gene encodes CDR1 MDHEN and CDR2 SYDVKM. CDR3 length: 15 residues. The CDR3 sequence: CASSFGELRTDTQYF. The CDR3 nucleotides read TGTGCCAGCAGTTTCGGGGAGTTACGCACAGATACGCAGTATTTT.

V is TRBV19 and J is TRBJ2-2, with D tentatively TRBD1 (6 bases). Germline V lookup: CDR1 LNHDA, CDR2 SQIVND (reference sequence). Deletions cut 5 bases from V and 4 bases from J, with 14 bases between. This CDR3 has 15 residues. The CDR3 nucleotides are TGTGCCAGTAGTGCCAGGGGCCGCCCCACCGGGGAGCTGTTTTTT. It specifies CASSARGRPTGELFF.

The V call is TRBV5-1, the J call TRBJ1-5; D unclear. Germline loops: CDR1 SGHRS, CDR2 YFSETQ. This CDR3 comprises 13 residues. Trimming pared 3 bases from V and 4 bases from J, leaving 8 bases between. CDR3 region: CASSSDWNQPQHF. The CDR3 nucleotides are TGCGCCAGCAGCTCTGATTGGAATCAGCCCCAGCATTTT. Full variable domain (rest looked up from reference TRBV5-1 and TRBJ1-5): KAGVTQTPRYLIKTRGQQVTLSCSPISGHRSVSWYQQTPGQGLQFLFEYFSETQRNKGNFPGRFSGRQFSNSRSEMNVSTLELGDSALYLCASSSDWNQPQHFGDGTRLSIL.

The chain uses TRBV2 and TRBJ1-3; D is possibly TRBD1 (6 bases). V was clipped by 7 bases and J by 1 base, with 11 bases between them. This CDR3 has 14 amino acids. Germline V gives CDR1 SNHLY, CDR2 FYNNEI. For the CDR3, the DNA is TGTGCCAGCATCGGGGGGCCTTCTGGAAACACCATATATTTT. Residues: CASIGGPSGNTIYF. The entire variable domain, with the rest obtained from reference TRBV2 and TRBJ1-3, is as follows: EPEVTQTPSHQVTQMGQEVILRCVPISNHLYFYWYRQILGQKVEFLVSFYNNEISEKSEIFDDQFSVERPDGSNFTLKIRSTKLEDSAMYFCASIGGPSGNTIYFGEGSWLTVV.

This clone was counted only a few times. The gene calls are TRBV10-1 and TRBJ2-2, with no clear D. CDR3 length equals 14 residues. CDR1 and CDR2 from the germline V gene are WNHNN and SYGVQD (reference sequence). V dropped 0 bases and J dropped 5 bases, with 7 bases sitting between them. DNA of the CDR3: TGCGCCAGCAGTGAGTCTTCCCGTACCGGGGAGCTGTTTTTT. Translation: CASSESSRTGELFF.

In this sample, this clone turned up a few times. The chain's CDR3 is CASSIEAGFYQPQHF. CDR3 sequence (DNA): TGTGCCAGTAGTATAGAAGCAGGGTTTTATCAGCCCCAGCATTTT. The rearrangement links TRBV19 to TRBJ1-5; possible D gene TRBD1, 5 bases. Trimming pared 0 bases from V and 5 bases from J, leaving 11 bases between. CDR1 is LNHDA and CDR2 is SQIVND in the germline V gene (reference sequence). This CDR3 comprises 15 residues.

The gene calls are TRBV6-5 and TRBJ1-1; D is possibly TRBD1 (5 bases). CDR1 is MNHEY and CDR2 is SVGAGI in the germline V gene. This CDR3 spans 13 amino acids. Trimming left V 2 bases short and J 5 bases short, with 9 bases between. The CDR3 DNA reads as TGTGCCAGCAGTTACACTCGACAGACTGAAGCTTTCTTT. This sequence encodes CASSYTRQTEAFF.

V usage is TRBV21-1 and J usage is TRBJ2-7; the table gives TRBD1 as D, unverified against the DNA. TRBV21-1 is designated a pseudogene. The CDR3 is made up of 15 amino acids. The CDR3 DNA reads TGTGCCAGCAGCAAAGCGGGACAGGGTACCTACGAGCAGTACTTC. Residues: CASSKAGQGTYEQYF.

V usage is TRBV5-1 and J usage is TRBJ1-1; maybe TRBD1 (6 bases). There are 14 residues in the CDR3. Trimming cost V 1 base and J 3 bases, with 10 bases left between them. Germline CDR1 reads SGHRS; CDR2 reads YFSETQ. The CDR3 nucleotides are TGCGCCAGCAGCTTGAGGGGGGTTGACACTGAAGCTTTCTTT. Encoded protein: CASSLRGVDTEAFF. The full variable domain, rest sourced from reference TRBV5-1 and TRBJ1-1, is KAGVTQTPRYLIKTRGQQVTLSCSPISGHRSVSWYQQTPGQGLQFLFEYFSETQRNKGNFPGRFSGRQFSNSRSEMNVSTLELGDSALYLCASSLRGVDTEAFFGQGTRLTVV.

The J gene is TRBJ2-7, the V gene TRBV7-2; 9 nucleotides line up with TRBD2. Germline lookup yields CDR1 SGHTA and CDR2 FQGNSA. The length of the CDR3 is 14 residues. The V and J ends lost 4 bases and 5 bases, in that order; junction bases with no gene match: 6. The CDR3 bases are TGTGCCAGCAGCTCCGGCGGGACTAGCCACGAGCAGTACTTC. The encoded protein is CASSSGGTSHEQYF.

In nucleotides, the CDR3 is TGTGCCTGGAGTGTGGGGGGAGTTACGCAGTATTTT. Its protein is CAWSVGGVTQYF. The chain employs TRBV30 and TRBJ2-3; a possible D gene is TRBD2 (6 bases). Germline values: CDR1 GTSNPN, CDR2 SVGIG (reference sequence). V was pared by 0 bases and J by 8 bases, with 9 bases between. The CDR3 spans 12 residues.

This clone was counted once. The CDR3 protein is CASSMTGTSGNTIYF. CDR3 DNA sequence: TGTGCCAGCAGCATGACAGGTACCTCTGGAAACACCATATATTTT. The V and J genes are TRBV2 and TRBJ1-3; tentatively, D is TRBD1 (6 bases). CDR1 and CDR2 from the germline V gene are SNHLY and FYNNEI. This CDR3 has 15 amino acids. V shed 6 bases and J shed 0 bases, with 12 bases lying between them.

This chain uses TRBV13 with TRBJ2-7; 10 nucleotides align to TRBD2. The junction had 3 bases not matched to a gene; V was cut back by 4 bases and J by 6 bases. The CDR3 is 13 residues long. CDR1 PRHDT and CDR2 FYEKMQ come from the germline V gene (reference sequence). The CDR3 DNA is TGTGCCAGCAGCTGGTTAGCGGGAGGCGAGCAGTACTTC. Amino acids: CASSWLAGGEQYF.

The chain employs TRBV4-3 and TRBJ2-1; 7 bases match TRBD2. The V and J ends lost 0 bases and 6 bases, in that order; junction bases with no gene match: 8. CDR3 length: 16 residues. Germline lookup yields CDR1 LGHNA and CDR2 YSLEER. In nucleotides, the CDR3 is TGCGCCAGCAGCCAAGATTTGGGGGGGGGTTTCAATGAGCAGTTCTTC. Translated: CASSQDLGGGFNEQFF.

The chain uses TRBV2 and TRBJ2-2, with D unclear. This CDR3 contains 15 residues. Germline V CDR1 and CDR2: SNHLY, FYNNEI. V shed 2 bases and J shed 1 base, with 8 bases lying between them. CDR3 nucleotides: TGTGCCAGCAGTGAACGAGCTGGGAACACCGGGGAGCTGTTTTTT. It is translated as CASSERAGNTGELFF. Variable domain in full (rest from reference TRBV2 and TRBJ2-2): EPEVTQTPSHQVTQMGQEVILRCVPISNHLYFYWYRQILGQKVEFLVSFYNNEISEKSEIFDDQFSVERPDGSNFTLKIRSTKLEDSAMYFCASSERAGNTGELFFGEGSRLTVL.

This clone was picked up one time. The genes are TRBV11-2 and TRBJ2-3; D remains ambiguous. Deletions cut 5 bases from V and 2 bases from J, with 11 bases between. Germline CDR1 and CDR2: SGHAT and FQNNGV. The CDR3 sequence is 14 residues long. The DNA of the CDR3 is TGTGCCAGCAGCCCCCTGGGTTACACAGATACGCAGTATTTT. Amino acid sequence: CASSPLGYTDTQYF.

V is TRBV5-1 and J is TRBJ1-1; no firm D call. CDR1 and CDR2 from the germline V gene are SGHRS and YFSETQ. Trimming removed 0 bases from V and 0 bases from J, with 9 bases in between. The CDR3 has 15 amino acids. CDR3 nucleotide sequence: TGCGCCAGCAGCTTGGCACCCGGATTGAACACTGAAGCTTTCTTT. Its translation is CASSLAPGLNTEAFF.

V usage is TRBV7-9 and J usage is TRBJ2-7; D unclear. Germline CDR1 is SEHNR and CDR2 is FQNEAQ (reference sequence). CDR3 size: 13 residues. V was shortened by 5 bases and J by 4 bases, with 12 bases between the two germline ends. The CDR3: CASSPSTGYEQYF. CDR3 sequence (DNA): TGTGCCAGCAGCCCCTCCACTGGTTACGAGCAGTACTTC.

The rearrangement links TRBV24-1 to TRBJ1-4; 8 bases map to TRBD1. Germline CDR1 is KGHDR and CDR2 is SFDVKD. The CDR3 is made up of 16 amino acids. With 7 bases clipped from V and 8 bases from J, the junction kept 14 bases outside the gene matches. DNA for the CDR3: TGTGCCACCAGCCCCGACAGGGGCCCATGGACGGAAAAACTGTTTTTT. This gives the protein CATSPDRGPWTEKLFF.

The genes are TRBV27 and TRBJ2-7; the match to TRBD1 covers 8 bases. The J segment lost 8 bases and the V segment lost 6 bases, leaving 9 bases of the junction unmatched. The CDR3 spans 13 residues. CDR1 MNHEY and CDR2 SMNVEV come from the germline V gene (reference sequence). In nucleotides, the CDR3 is TGTGCCAGCAGCCAAATTGGACAGGGTAAGCAGTACTTC. It codes for CASSQIGQGKQYF.

V is TRBV7-6 and J is TRBJ2-3, with D possibly TRBD2 on 6 matching bases. This CDR3 comprises 16 residues. The V end lost 3 bases, the J end lost 0 bases, and 13 bases lay between the germline ends. Germline V gene sequence: CDR1 SGHVS, CDR2 FNYEAQ. The CDR3 protein is CASSFIADASTDTQYF. CDR3 DNA sequence: TGTGCCAGCAGCTTCATAGCGGATGCTAGCACAGATACGCAGTATTTT.

The rearrangement joins TRBV7-2 to TRBJ2-3; 9 nucleotides align to TRBD2. The V gene's germline CDR1 is SGHTA and CDR2 FQGNSA. The V and J ends lost 5 bases and 1 base, in that order; junction bases with no gene match: 4. This CDR3 contains 15 residues. CDR3 sequence reads: CASSGGGAGTDTQYF. In DNA form, the CDR3 reads TGTGCCAGCAGCGGCGGGGGGGCGGGCACAGATACGCAGTATTTT.

The CDR3 is CASSPGTDYEQYF. CDR3 sequence (DNA): TGTGCCAGCAGCCCCGGGACGGACTACGAGCAGTACTTC. This chain connects TRBV7-9 to TRBJ2-7, with D perhaps being TRBD1 or TRBD2 (5 bases each). V gave up 5 bases and J gave up 3 bases, with 11 bases separating them. This CDR3 is 13 amino acids long. The germline CDR1 and CDR2 sequences are SEHNR and FQNEAQ (reference sequence).

This clone was picked up one time. The chain combines TRBV21-1 with TRBJ2-1; the table's D call TRBD1 went unverified against the DNA. TRBV21-1 is noted as a pseudogene. The CDR3 runs 16 residues. The CDR3 coding sequence is TGTGCCAGCAGCGAAAACGGGACAGAGATTTTGGATGAGCAGTTCTTC. It codes for CASSENGTEILDEQFF.

This chain uses TRBV14 with TRBJ1-5, with D possibly matching TRBD1 (6 bases). The CDR3 spans 18 residues. Per germline, CDR1 SGHDN and CDR2 FVKESK. V lost 0 bases and J lost 4, with 19 bases in between. The CDR3 region has the DNA TGTGCCAGCAGCCAAGAGGATCTGGGCCAGGGGCTTAATCAGCCCCAGCATTTT. This codes for CASSQEDLGQGLNQPQHF.

J is TRBJ1-1 and V is TRBV7-9, with 10 bases aligning to TRBD1. V lost 5 bases, J lost 2 bases, and 2 bases stayed unmatched. CDR1 and CDR2 from the germline V gene are SEHNR and FQNEAQ (reference sequence). There are 14 residues in the CDR3. The CDR3 coding sequence is TGTGCCAGCAGCCGGGACAGGGGTAACACTGAAGCTTTCTTT. This gives the protein CASSRDRGNTEAFF. The full variable domain, in which reference TRBV7-9 and TRBJ1-1 provide the parts outside the CDR3, is DTGVSQNPRHKITKRGQNVTFRCDPISEHNRLYWYRQTLGQGPEFLTYFQNEAQLEKSRLLSDRFSAERPKGSFSTLEIQRTEQGDSAMYLCASSRDRGNTEAFFGQGTRLTVV.

This sequence joins TRBV7-2 and TRBJ2-1; TRBD2 matches 7 bases. The CDR3 is made up of 13 amino acids. After removal of 7 bases from V and 9 bases from J, the junction contained 9 bases not matched to a gene. Per the germline V gene, CDR1 is SGHTA and CDR2 is FQGNSA. DNA for the CDR3: TGTGCCAGCACCCAAGTTGGGGGGGGTGAGCAGTTCTTC. Translating it yields CASTQVGGGEQFF.

The J gene is TRBJ2-3, the V gene TRBV7-8; 12 bases fit TRBD2. Germline V gene lookup returns CDR1 SGHVS and CDR2 FQNEAQ. The CDR3 spans 17 residues. V was clipped by 2 bases and J by 6 bases; unmatched bases: 9. The CDR3 is CASSLPLAGGPWDTQYF. CDR3 DNA: TGTGCCAGCAGCTTACCTCTAGCGGGGGGGCCGTGGGATACGCAGTATTTT.

This clone was recorded once. This chain uses TRBV27 with TRBJ2-1, with 9 bases identical to TRBD1. Germline assignment: CDR1 MNHEY and CDR2 SMNVEV (reference sequence). After removal of 5 bases from V and 1 base from J, the junction contained 6 bases not matched to a gene. The CDR3 extends over 16 amino acids. The CDR3 region is CASSVSGQGSYNEQFF. CDR3 sequence (DNA): TGTGCCAGCAGTGTTTCGGGACAGGGATCCTACAATGAGCAGTTCTTC.

This sequence joins TRBV5-1 and TRBJ2-3, with TRBD2 as a possible D gene (5 bases). The germline V gene has CDR1 SGHRS and CDR2 YFSETQ. V gave up 4 bases and J gave up 1 base, with 10 bases separating them. The CDR3 has 14 residues. CDR3 sequence reads: CASSKGVRTDTQYF. The CDR3 DNA reads TGCGCCAGCAGCAAGGGAGTACGCACAGATACGCAGTATTTT.